This is a list of T cell receptor beta chains from one sample in a study of blood T cell repertoires in COVID-19. The protocol was immunoSEQ multiplex PCR, while the TCRdb copy is restricted to in-frame clones and leaves out a portion. Here the sample spans more than 95,000 clones, about 91% being singletons. Sequenced: peripheral blood. The source of these receptors is a human donor in a cohort sampled during active COVID-19. The CDR3 runs from the conserved cysteine through the conserved F or W. Fields, in order: J gene, V gene, CDR3 protein.

j_call: TRBJ1-2; v_call: TRBV11-2; cdr3_aa: CASSLDPTVDTYGYTF
j_call: TRBJ1-1; v_call: TRBV19; cdr3_aa: CASTSGGTEAFF
j_call: TRBJ2-3; v_call: TRBV7-9; cdr3_aa: CASSFTSGAGDTQYF
j_call: TRBJ1-4; v_call: TRBV14; cdr3_aa: CASSQGAGSANEKLFF
j_call: TRBJ2-2; v_call: TRBV7-8; cdr3_aa: CASSYAQGLLNTGELFF
j_call: TRBJ2-6; v_call: TRBV5-4; cdr3_aa: CASSFDRDGANVLTF
j_call: TRBJ1-5; v_call: TRBV7-8; cdr3_aa: CASSRDRVGNNQPQHF
j_call: TRBJ2-3; v_call: TRBV6-4; cdr3_aa: CASSEGTSTDTQYF
j_call: TRBJ2-1; v_call: TRBV11-3; cdr3_aa: CASSHTPGGRVEQFF
j_call: TRBJ2-7; v_call: TRBV4-3; cdr3_aa: CASSQRYSGGAGYEQYF
j_call: TRBJ1-6; v_call: TRBV4-2; cdr3_aa: CASSQDVRQGFISPLHF
j_call: TRBJ2-7; v_call: TRBV12-3/TRBV12-4; cdr3_aa: CASSKTGTYEQYF
j_call: TRBJ2-7; v_call: TRBV30; cdr3_aa: CAWSDGQGVPYEQYF
j_call: TRBJ2-3; v_call: TRBV6-4; cdr3_aa: CASSDLAGGDTQYF
j_call: TRBJ2-2; v_call: TRBV7-9; cdr3_aa: CASSLRTDGSGELFF
j_call: TRBJ2-1; v_call: TRBV13; cdr3_aa: CASSLRGGNEQFF
j_call: TRBJ2-1; v_call: TRBV6-2/TRBV6-3; cdr3_aa: CASSSPRLATFYNEQFF
j_call: TRBJ2-2; v_call: TRBV18; cdr3_aa: CASSPGLAGLSGELFF
j_call: TRBJ2-3; v_call: TRBV9; cdr3_aa: CASSVGGSGRADTQYF
j_call: TRBJ2-3; v_call: TRBV27; cdr3_aa: CASIKRGGALANTQYF
j_call: TRBJ1-2; v_call: TRBV9; cdr3_aa: CASSVWDRGVDPNYGYTF
j_call: TRBJ2-7; v_call: TRBV18; cdr3_aa: CASSPLPSGGSYEQYF
j_call: TRBJ2-7; v_call: TRBV6-2/TRBV6-3; cdr3_aa: CASSSGLAFYEQYF
j_call: TRBJ1-1; v_call: TRBV5-4; cdr3_aa: CASSSRTGRLEAFF
j_call: TRBJ1-1; v_call: TRBV27; cdr3_aa: CASSLQGAGTEAFF
j_call: TRBJ2-7; v_call: TRBV4-1; cdr3_aa: CASSPLTGSYEQYF
j_call: TRBJ1-1; v_call: TRBV6-2/TRBV6-3; cdr3_aa: CASSYRQGITFF
j_call: TRBJ2-1; v_call: TRBV19; cdr3_aa: CASSMQGNEQFF
j_call: TRBJ1-2; v_call: TRBV19; cdr3_aa: CASSIEGGRGEGGYTF
j_call: TRBJ2-1; v_call: TRBV27; cdr3_aa: CASSLSHGDEQFF
j_call: TRBJ2-3; v_call: TRBV28; cdr3_aa: CATQGADTQYF
j_call: TRBJ1-2; v_call: TRBV2; cdr3_aa: CASIRDRGPYGYTF
j_call: TRBJ2-5; v_call: TRBV11-2; cdr3_aa: CASSSFLQETQYF
j_call: TRBJ2-7; v_call: TRBV19; cdr3_aa: CASSATRGTYEQYF
j_call: TRBJ1-5; v_call: TRBV19; cdr3_aa: CASSMGDRGLYQPQHF
j_call: TRBJ2-7; v_call: TRBV13; cdr3_aa: CASSSRNRVAHEQYF
j_call: TRBJ1-1; v_call: TRBV5-4; cdr3_aa: CASSVITGSTEAFF
j_call: TRBJ2-7; v_call: TRBV7-8; cdr3_aa: CASSLSPPGQIYEQYF
j_call: TRBJ2-1; v_call: TRBV7-2; cdr3_aa: CASSLIGTGATIEQFF
j_call: TRBJ1-6; v_call: TRBV30; cdr3_aa: CAWRLRAERSNSPLHF
j_call: TRBJ1-1; v_call: TRBV12-3/TRBV12-4; cdr3_aa: CASSLRVPEAFF
j_call: TRBJ2-5; v_call: TRBV18; cdr3_aa: CASAKQGTGETQYF
j_call: TRBJ2-7; v_call: TRBV5-6; cdr3_aa: CASSFRQEPSYEQYF
j_call: TRBJ2-5; v_call: TRBV6-1; cdr3_aa: CASSVRDRGLAGTETQYF
j_call: TRBJ2-7; v_call: TRBV7-3; cdr3_aa: CASSPTGGGEQYF
j_call: TRBJ2-2; v_call: TRBV13; cdr3_aa: CASSGGPGGELFF
j_call: TRBJ1-3; v_call: TRBV30; cdr3_aa: CAWDTGGSDTIYF
j_call: TRBJ2-1; v_call: TRBV27; cdr3_aa: CASSLSGGSSYNEQFF
j_call: TRBJ2-7; v_call: TRBV5-4; cdr3_aa: CASGPSVGGPLNF
j_call: TRBJ2-7; v_call: TRBV27; cdr3_aa: CASKIVREVSSEQYF
j_call: TRBJ1-3; v_call: TRBV2; cdr3_aa: CASTEGPALSGNTIYF
j_call: TRBJ2-1; v_call: TRBV18; cdr3_aa: CASLKGQGRDEQFF
j_call: TRBJ2-5; v_call: TRBV5-1; cdr3_aa: CASSPPTGTAQETQYF
j_call: TRBJ2-7; v_call: TRBV6-5; cdr3_aa: CACDRGRIYEQYF